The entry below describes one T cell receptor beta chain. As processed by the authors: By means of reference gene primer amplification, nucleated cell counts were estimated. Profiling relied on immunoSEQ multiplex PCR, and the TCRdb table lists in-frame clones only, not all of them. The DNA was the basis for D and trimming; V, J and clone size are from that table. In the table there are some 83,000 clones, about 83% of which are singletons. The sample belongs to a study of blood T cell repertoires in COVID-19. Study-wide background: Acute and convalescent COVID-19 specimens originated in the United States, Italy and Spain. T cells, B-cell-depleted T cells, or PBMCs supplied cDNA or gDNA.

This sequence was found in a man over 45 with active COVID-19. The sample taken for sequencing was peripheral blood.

The CDR3 sequence: CASRGGLAVTDTQYF. In DNA, the CDR3 is TGTGCCAGCAGGGGGGGACTAGCGGTAACAGATACGCAGTATTTT. The V and J genes are TRBV3-1 (or the pseudogene TRBV3-2) and TRBJ2-3, with 11 positions matching TRBD2. This CDR3 is built from 15 residues. Germline values: CDR1 LGHDT, CDR2 YNNKEL (reference sequence). Trimming removed 6 bases from V and 3 bases from J; junction bases left unmatched: 5.